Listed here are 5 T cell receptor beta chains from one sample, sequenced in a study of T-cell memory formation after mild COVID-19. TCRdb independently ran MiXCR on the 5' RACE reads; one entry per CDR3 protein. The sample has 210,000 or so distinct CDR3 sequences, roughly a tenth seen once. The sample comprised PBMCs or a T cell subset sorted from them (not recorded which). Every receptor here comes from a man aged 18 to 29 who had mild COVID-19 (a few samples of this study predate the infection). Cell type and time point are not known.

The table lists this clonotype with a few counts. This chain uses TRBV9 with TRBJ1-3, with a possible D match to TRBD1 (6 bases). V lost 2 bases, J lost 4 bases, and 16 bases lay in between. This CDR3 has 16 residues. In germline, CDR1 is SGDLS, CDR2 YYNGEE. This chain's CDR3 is CASSVDSFISGNTIYF. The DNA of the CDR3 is TGTGCCAGCAGCGTGGACAGCTTTATCTCGGGAAACACCATATATTTT.

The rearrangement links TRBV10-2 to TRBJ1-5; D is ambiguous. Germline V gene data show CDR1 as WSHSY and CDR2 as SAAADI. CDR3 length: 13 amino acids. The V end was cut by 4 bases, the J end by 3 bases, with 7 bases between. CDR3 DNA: TGCGCCAGCAGTGCCAGCCCCAATCAGCCCCAGCATTTT. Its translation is CASSASPNQPQHF.

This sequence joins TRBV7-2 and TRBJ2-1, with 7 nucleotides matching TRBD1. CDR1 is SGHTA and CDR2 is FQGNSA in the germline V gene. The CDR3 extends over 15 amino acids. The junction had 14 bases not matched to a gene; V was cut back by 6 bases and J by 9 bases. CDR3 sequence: CASRGQGDFWSEQFF. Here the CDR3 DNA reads TGTGCCAGCAGGGGGCAGGGGGATTTTTGGAGTGAGCAGTTCTTC. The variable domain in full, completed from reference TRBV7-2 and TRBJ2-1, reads GAGVSQSPSNKVTEKGKDVELRCDPISGHTALYWYRQSLGQGLEFLIYFQGNSAPDKSGLPSDRFSAERTGGSVSTLTIQRTQQEDSAVYLCASRGQGDFWSEQFFGPGTRLTVL.

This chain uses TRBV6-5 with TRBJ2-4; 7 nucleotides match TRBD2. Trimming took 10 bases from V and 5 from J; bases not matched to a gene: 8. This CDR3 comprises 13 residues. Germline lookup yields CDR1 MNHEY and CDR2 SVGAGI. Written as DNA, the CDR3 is TGTGCCACCTGGGAGGGGTCCCAAAACATTCAGTACTTC. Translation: CATWEGSQNIQYF.

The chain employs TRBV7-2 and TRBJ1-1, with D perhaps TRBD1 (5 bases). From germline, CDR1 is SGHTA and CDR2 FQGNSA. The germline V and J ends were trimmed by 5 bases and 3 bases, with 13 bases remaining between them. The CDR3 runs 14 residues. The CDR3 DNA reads TGTGCCAGCAGCCAGGTGGGGGGGTACACTGAAGCTTTCTTT. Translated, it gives CASSQVGGYTEAFF.